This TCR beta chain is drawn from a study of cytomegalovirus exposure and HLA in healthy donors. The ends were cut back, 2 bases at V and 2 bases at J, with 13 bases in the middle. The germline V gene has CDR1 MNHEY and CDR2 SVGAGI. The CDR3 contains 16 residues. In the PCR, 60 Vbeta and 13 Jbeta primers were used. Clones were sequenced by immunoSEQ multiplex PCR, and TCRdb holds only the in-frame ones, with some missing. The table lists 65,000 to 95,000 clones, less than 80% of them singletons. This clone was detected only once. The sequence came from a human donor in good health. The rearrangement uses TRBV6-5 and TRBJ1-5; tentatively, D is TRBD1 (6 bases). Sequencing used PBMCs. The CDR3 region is CASSYRGHGGNQPQHF. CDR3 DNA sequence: TGTGCCAGCAGTTACCGGGGACATGGGGGCAATCAGCCCCAGCATTTT.